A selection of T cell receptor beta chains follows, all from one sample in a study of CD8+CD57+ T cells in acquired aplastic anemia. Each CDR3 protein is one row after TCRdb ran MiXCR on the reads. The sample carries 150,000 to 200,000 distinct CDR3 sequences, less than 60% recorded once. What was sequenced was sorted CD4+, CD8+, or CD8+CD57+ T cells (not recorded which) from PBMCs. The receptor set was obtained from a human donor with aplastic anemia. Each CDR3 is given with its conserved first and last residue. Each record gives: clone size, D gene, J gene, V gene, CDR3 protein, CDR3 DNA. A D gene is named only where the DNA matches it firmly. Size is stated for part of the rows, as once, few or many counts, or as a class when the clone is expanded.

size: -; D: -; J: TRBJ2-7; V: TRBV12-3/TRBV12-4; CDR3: CASSSWGGQRTYEQYF; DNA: TGTGCCAGCAGTTCTTGGGGGGGACAGCGGACCTACGAGCAGTACTTC
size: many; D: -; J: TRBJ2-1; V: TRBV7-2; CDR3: CASSPGSYNEQFF; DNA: TGTGCCAGCAGCCCGGGTTCTTACAATGAGCAGTTCTTC
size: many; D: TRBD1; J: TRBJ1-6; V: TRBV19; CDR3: CASGDRGNSPLHF; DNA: TGTGCCAGTGGAGACAGGGGTAATTCACCCCTCCACTTT
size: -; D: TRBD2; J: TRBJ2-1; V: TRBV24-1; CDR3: CATSESGRENNEQFF; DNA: TGTGCCACCAGTGAGAGCGGGAGGGAAAACAATGAGCAGTTCTTC
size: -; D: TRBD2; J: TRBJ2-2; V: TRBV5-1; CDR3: CASSSSGGAGGELFF; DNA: TGCGCCAGCAGCTCCAGCGGGGGGGCCGGCGGGGAGCTGTTTTTT
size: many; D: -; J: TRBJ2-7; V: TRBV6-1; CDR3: CASSGLTEEYEQYF; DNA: TGTGCCAGCAGTGGCTTGACAGAGGAATACGAGCAGTACTTC
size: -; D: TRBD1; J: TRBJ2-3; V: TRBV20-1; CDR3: CTLRTGGDTQYF; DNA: TGCACTTTACGGACAGGGGGAGATACGCAGTATTTT
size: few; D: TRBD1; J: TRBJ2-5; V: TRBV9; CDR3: CSGGQETQYF; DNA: TGTTCAGGGGGACAAGAGACCCAGTACTTC
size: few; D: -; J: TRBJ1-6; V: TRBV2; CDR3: CASPDRKNSPLHF; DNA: TGTGCCAGCCCAGACAGGAAGAATTCACCCCTCCACTTT
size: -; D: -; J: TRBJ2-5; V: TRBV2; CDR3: CASSRQVKQETQYF; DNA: TGTGCCAGCAGTCGACAGGTAAAGCAAGAGACCCAGTACTTC
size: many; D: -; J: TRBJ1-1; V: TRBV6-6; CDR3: CASSYGGGSTEAFF; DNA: TGTGCCAGCAGTTACGGGGGGGGAAGCACTGAAGCTTTCTTT
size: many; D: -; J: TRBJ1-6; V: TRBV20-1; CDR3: CSARRGSGDNSPLHF; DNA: TGCAGTGCCAGAAGGGGGTCTGGGGATAATTCACCCCTCCACTTT
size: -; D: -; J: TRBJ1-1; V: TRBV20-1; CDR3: CSATFDRYTEAFF; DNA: TGCAGTGCTACCTTCGACCGGTACACTGAAGCTTTCTTT
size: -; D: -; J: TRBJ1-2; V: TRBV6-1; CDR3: CASSEALRGRLSRYTF; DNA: TGTGCCAGCAGTGAAGCGCTTCGGGGGAGACTGAGCCGCTACACCTTC
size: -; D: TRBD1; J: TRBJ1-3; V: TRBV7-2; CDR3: CASSSGQGARNTIYF; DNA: TGTGCCAGCAGCTCCGGACAGGGGGCGCGAAACACCATATATTTT
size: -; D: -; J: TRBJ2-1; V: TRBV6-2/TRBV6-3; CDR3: CAITRGDFNEQFF; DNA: TGTGCCATCACCCGAGGGGACTTCAATGAGCAGTTCTTC
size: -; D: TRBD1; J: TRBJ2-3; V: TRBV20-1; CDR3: CSACSGTASFTDTQYF; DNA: TGCAGTGCTTGCTCCGGGACAGCCTCCTTCACAGATACGCAGTATTTT
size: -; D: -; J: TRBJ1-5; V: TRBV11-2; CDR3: CASSLALGQPQHF; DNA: TGTGCCAGCAGCTTAGCGTTGGGTCAGCCCCAGCATTTT
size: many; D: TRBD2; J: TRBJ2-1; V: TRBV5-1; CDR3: CASSWGAGGGEQFF; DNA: TGCGCCAGCAGCTGGGGAGCGGGAGGAGGTGAGCAGTTCTTC
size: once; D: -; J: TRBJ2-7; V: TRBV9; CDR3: CASSAGQSSYEQYF; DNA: TGTGCCAGCAGTGCCGGACAGTCATCCTACGAGCAGTACTTC
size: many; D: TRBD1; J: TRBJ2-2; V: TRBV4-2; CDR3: CASSRSWTGGGGGELFF; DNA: TGTGCCAGCAGCCGAAGCTGGACAGGGGGAGGTGGCGGGGAGCTGTTTTTT
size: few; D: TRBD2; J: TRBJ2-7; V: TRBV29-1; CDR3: CSVPIAGASSYEQYF; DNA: TGCAGCGTCCCAATAGCGGGAGCTAGCTCCTACGAGCAGTACTTC
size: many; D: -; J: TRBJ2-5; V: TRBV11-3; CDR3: CASSLYQEGETQYF; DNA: TGTGCCAGCAGCTTATATCAAGAAGGGGAGACCCAGTACTTC
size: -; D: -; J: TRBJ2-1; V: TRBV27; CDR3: CASSLLGQGGHEQFF; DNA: TGTGCCAGCAGTTTACTCGGGCAGGGGGGCCATGAGCAGTTCTTC
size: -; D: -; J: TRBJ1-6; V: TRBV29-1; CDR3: CSSLGTGLISPLHF; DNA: TGCAGCAGTTTAGGTACAGGGTTAATTTCACCCCTCCACTTT
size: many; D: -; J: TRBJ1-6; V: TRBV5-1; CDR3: CASSQDTPSSYNSPLHF; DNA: TGCGCCAGCAGCCAAGACACCCCCAGCTCCTATAATTCACCCCTCCACTTT
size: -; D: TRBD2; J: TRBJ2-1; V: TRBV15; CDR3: CATRRGFRGGNEQFF; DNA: TGTGCCACCAGAAGAGGTTTTCGGGGAGGGAATGAGCAGTTCTTC
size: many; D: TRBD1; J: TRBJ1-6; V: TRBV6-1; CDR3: CASSDRTGGIGSPLHF; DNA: TGTGCCAGCAGTGACCGGACAGGGGGGATTGGGTCACCCCTCCACTTT
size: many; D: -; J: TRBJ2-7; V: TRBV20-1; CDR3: CSAREPTGSSYEQYF; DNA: TGCAGTGCTAGAGAACCCACAGGCAGTAGCTACGAGCAGTACTTC
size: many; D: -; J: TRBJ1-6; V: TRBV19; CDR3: CASSIASSYNSPLHF; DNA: TGTGCCAGTAGTATCGCCAGCTCCTATAATTCACCCCTCCACTTT
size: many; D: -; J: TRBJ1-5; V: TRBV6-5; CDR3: CASSRLQEGNQPQHF; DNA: TGTGCCAGCAGCCGCTTGCAGGAAGGCAATCAGCCCCAGCATTTT
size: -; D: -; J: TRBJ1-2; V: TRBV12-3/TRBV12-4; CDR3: CASSFSRTEGYTF; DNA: TGTGCCAGCAGTTTCTCCCGAACGGAAGGCTACACCTTC
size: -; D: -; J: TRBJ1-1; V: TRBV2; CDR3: CASSEGSNTEAFF; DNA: TGTGCCAGCAGTGAAGGGTCGAACACTGAAGCTTTCTTT
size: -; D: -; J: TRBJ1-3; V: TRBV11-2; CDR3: CASSLGGRNSGNTIYF; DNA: TGTGCCAGCAGCTTAGGGGGACGGAACTCTGGAAACACCATATATTTT
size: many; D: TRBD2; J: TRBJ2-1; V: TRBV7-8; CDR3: CASSRGSGGVQNEQFF; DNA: TGTGCCAGCAGCCGGGGCAGCGGGGGGGTGCAGAATGAGCAGTTCTTC
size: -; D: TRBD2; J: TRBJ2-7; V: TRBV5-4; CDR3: CASSSRLAGGNREQYF; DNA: TGTGCCAGCAGCTCCCGACTAGCGGGGGGAAATCGCGAGCAGTACTTC